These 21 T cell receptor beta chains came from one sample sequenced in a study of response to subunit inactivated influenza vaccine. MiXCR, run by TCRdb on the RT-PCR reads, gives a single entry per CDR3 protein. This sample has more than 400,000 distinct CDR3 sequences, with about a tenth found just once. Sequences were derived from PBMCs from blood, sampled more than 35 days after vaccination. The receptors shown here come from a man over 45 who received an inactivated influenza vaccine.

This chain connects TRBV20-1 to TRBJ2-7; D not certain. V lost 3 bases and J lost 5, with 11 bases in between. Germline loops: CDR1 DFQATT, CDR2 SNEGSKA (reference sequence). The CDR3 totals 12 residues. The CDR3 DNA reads TGCAGTGCTAGCGGGCCACCCCACGAGCAGTACTTC. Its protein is CSASGPPHEQYF.

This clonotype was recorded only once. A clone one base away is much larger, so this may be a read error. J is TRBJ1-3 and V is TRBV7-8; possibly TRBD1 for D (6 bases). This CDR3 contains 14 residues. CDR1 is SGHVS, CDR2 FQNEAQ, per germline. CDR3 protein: CSSSLVSQGNTIYF. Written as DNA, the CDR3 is TGTTCCAGCAGCTTAGTTTCCCAGGGGAACACCATATATTTT.

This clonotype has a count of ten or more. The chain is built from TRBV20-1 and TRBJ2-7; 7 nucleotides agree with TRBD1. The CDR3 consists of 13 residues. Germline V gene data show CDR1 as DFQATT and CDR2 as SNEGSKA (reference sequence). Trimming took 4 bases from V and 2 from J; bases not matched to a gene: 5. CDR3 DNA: TGCAGTGCTACTCCCGGGACAGCCTACGAGCAGTACTTC. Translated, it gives CSATPGTAYEQYF.

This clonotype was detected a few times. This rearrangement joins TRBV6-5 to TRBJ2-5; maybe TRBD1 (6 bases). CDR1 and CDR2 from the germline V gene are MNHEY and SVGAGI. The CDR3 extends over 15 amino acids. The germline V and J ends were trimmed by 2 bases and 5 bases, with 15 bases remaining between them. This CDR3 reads CASSYEQGLSETQYF. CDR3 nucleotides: TGTGCCAGCAGTTACGAACAGGGTTTATCGGAGACCCAGTACTTC.

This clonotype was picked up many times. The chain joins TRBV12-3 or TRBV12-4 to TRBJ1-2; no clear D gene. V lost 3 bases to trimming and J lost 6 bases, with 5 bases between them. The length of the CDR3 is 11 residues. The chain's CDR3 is CASSFGDGYTF. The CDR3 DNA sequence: TGTGCCAGCAGTTTCGGGGATGGCTACACCTTC.

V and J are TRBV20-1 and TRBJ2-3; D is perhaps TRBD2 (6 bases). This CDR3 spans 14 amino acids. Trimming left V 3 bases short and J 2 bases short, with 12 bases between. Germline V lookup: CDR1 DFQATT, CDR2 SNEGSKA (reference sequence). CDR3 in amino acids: CSARYLADTDTQYF. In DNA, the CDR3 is TGCAGTGCTAGGTATTTAGCGGACACAGATACGCAGTATTTT.

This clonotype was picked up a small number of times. The CDR3 coding sequence is TGTGCCAGCAGGTCGGCTTGGCTAGCGGTCAATGAGCAGTTCTTC. It encodes CASRSAWLAVNEQFF. V gene TRBV28 combines with J gene TRBJ2-1, with TRBD2 matching over 7 bases. CDR3 length: 15 residues. The V segment lost 6 bases and the J segment 6 bases; nucleotides outside the gene matches: 11. CDR1 and CDR2 (germline): MDHEN, SYDVKM.

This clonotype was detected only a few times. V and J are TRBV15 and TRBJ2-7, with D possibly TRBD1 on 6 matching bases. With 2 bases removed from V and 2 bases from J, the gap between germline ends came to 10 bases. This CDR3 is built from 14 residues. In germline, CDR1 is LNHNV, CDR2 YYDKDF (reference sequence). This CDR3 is CATSRQDSTYEQYF. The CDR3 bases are TGTGCCACCAGCAGACAGGACAGCACCTACGAGCAGTACTTC.

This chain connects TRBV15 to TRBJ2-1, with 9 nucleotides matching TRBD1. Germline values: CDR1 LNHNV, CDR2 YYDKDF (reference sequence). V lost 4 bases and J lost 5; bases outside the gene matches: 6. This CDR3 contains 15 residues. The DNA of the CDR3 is TGTGCCACCAGCAAACTCGGGACAGGGAACAATGAGCAGTTCTTC. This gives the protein CATSKLGTGNNEQFF.

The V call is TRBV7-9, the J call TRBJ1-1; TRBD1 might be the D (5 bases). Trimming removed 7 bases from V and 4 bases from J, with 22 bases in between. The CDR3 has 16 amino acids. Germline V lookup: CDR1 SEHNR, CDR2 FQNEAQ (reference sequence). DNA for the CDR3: TGTGCCAGCAACCCCTCAACAGGCCAGGGAGGCACTGAAGCTTTCTTT. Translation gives CASNPSTGQGGTEAFF.

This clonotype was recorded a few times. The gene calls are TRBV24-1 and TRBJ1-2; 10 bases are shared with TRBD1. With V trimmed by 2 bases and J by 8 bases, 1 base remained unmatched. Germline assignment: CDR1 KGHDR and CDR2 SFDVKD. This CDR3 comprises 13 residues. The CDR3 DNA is TGTGCCACCAGTGATTGGACAGGGGGAGGCTACACCTTC. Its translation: CATSDWTGGGYTF.

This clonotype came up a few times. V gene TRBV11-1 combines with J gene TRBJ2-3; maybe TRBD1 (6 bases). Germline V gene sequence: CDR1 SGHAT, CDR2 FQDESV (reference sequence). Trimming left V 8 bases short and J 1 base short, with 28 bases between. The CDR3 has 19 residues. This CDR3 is CASRTRVSTGSNGTDTQYF. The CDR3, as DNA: TGTGCCAGCCGTACTCGGGTATCGACAGGTTCGAACGGCACAGATACGCAGTATTTT.

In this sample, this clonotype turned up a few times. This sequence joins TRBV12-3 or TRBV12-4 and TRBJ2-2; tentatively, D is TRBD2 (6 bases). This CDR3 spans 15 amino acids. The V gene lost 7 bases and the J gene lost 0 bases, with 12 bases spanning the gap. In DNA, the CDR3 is TGTGCCAGCACCTCCCGGGGGACGAACACCGGGGAGCTGTTTTTT. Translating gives CASTSRGTNTGELFF.

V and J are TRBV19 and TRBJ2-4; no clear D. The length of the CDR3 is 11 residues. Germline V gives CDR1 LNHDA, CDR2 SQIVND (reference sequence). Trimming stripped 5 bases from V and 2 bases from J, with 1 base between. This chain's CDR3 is CASSPKNIQYF. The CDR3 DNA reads TGTGCCAGTAGTCCCAAAAACATTCAGTACTTC.

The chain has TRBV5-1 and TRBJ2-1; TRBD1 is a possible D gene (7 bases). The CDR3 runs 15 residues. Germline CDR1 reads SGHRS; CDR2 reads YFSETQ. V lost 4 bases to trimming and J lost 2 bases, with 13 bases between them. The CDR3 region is CASSPTGEAYNEQFF. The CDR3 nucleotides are TGCGCCAGCAGCCCTACAGGGGAGGCCTACAATGAGCAGTTCTTC.

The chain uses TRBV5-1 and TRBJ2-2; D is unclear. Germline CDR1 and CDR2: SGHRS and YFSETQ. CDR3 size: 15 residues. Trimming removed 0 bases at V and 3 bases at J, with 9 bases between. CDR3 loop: CASSLGVMDTGELFF. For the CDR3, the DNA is TGCGCCAGCAGCTTGGGGGTGATGGACACCGGGGAGCTGTTTTTT.

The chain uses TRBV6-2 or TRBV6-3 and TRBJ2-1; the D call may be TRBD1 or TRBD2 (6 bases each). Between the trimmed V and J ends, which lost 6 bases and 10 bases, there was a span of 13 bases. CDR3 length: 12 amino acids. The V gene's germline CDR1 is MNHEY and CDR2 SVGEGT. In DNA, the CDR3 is TGTGCCAGCAGCCCTAAGGGGGGCGAGCAGTTCTTC. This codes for CASSPKGGEQFF.

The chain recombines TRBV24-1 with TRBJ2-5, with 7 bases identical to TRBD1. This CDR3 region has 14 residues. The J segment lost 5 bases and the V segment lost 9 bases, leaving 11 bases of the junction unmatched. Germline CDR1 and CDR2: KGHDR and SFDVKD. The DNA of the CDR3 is TGTGCCACCTCAGACAGGGCACATGAGGAGACCCAGTACTTC. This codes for CATSDRAHEETQYF.

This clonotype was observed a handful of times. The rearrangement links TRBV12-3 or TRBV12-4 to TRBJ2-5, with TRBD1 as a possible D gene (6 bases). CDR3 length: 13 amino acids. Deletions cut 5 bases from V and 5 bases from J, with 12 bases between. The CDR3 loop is CASSPADRETQYF. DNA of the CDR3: TGTGCCAGCAGTCCCGCAGACAGGGAGACCCAGTACTTC.

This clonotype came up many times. The CDR3 DNA reads as TGTGCCAGCAGCCAAGATGGGAAGGGGGGGATTGGCAAAAACATTCAGTACTTC. Amino acids: CASSQDGKGGIGKNIQYF. This chain links TRBV4-2 with TRBJ2-4; D is perhaps TRBD2 (7 bases). V was cut by 0 bases and J by 3 bases, with 18 bases left in between. In germline, CDR1 is LGHNA, CDR2 YNFKEQ. The CDR3 loop spans 18 amino acids.

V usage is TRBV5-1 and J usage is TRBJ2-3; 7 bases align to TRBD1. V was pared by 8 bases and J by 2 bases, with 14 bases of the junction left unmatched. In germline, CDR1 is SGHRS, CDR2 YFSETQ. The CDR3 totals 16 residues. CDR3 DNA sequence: TGCGCCAGTCCTATATGGGACAGACCCTACACAGATACGCAGTATTTT. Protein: CASPIWDRPYTDTQYF.